Detailed here is one T cell receptor beta chain. Its antigen is not identified. The method was immunoSEQ multiplex PCR; TCRdb's version includes in-frame clones alone and lacks a portion of them. The sample comprises about 24,000 clones, about 78% of which are singletons, and nearly 0.65% rests with the top ten. This specimen comes from a study of STAT5B mutations in CD4+ large granular lymphocyte leukemia. Study-wide points: TRBV06-family usage was enriched in top patient clones (8/27) versus controls (2/35).

Deletions cut 8 bases from V and 4 bases from J, with 14 bases between. The CDR3 totals 13 residues. Germline-derived CDR1 and CDR2 are SGHAT and FQNNGV. The sequenced material came from CD4+ T cells from blood buffy coats. V is TRBV11-2 and J is TRBJ1-2, with D maybe TRBD1 (5 bases). The sequence was obtained from a human donor in good health. CDR3 sequence (DNA): TGTGCCAGCGGGGGTGGAGGGACCTATGGCTACACCTTC. Protein: CASGGGGTYGYTF.